This TCR beta chain was retrieved from a study of CD8+ T cells in alopecia areata. Study information: Treated patients were given oral tofacitinib, which was dosed at 5 to 10 mg twice daily.

Study-level findings and limits: Scalp sequencing also captures normal skin's resident alphabeta T cells.

Note on this clone: What it binds is unknown.

In each case, RNA was isolated and then reverse transcribed into cDNA as the sequencing template. Clones were read by immunoSEQ multiplex PCR, and TCRdb kept only the in-frame ones, dropping some. The profile shows over 120,000 clones, around three fifths of them singletons. The CDR3 is 12 amino acids. Germline CDR1 is SQVTM and CDR2 is ANQGSEA. V lost 4 bases to trimming and J lost 1 base, with 7 bases between them. The receptor was derived from a human donor with alopecia areata. The sample was CD4+ T cells sorted from blood, taken at week 0. The gene calls are TRBV29-1 and TRBJ1-1; D remains unclear. The CDR3 region is CSVGFQNTEAFF. The CDR3 DNA reads TGCAGCGTTGGTTTCCAGAACACTGAAGCTTTCTTT.